One and the same sample provided the 10 T cell receptor beta chains below, sequenced in a study of blood T cell repertoires in COVID-19. The data were produced by immunoSEQ multiplex PCR, yet TCRdb's version contains in-frame clones alone and is incomplete. This table holds approximately 100,000 clones, roughly 80% found once. Sequencing used peripheral blood. The source of these receptors is a human donor in a cohort sampled during active COVID-19.

The chain employs TRBV5-6 and TRBJ2-2; no firm D call. The CDR3 has 16 residues. The V end lost 4 bases, the J end lost 5 bases, and 18 bases lay between the germline ends. Germline lookup yields CDR1 SGHDT and CDR2 YYEEEE. The CDR3, as DNA: TGTGCCAGCAGCCCTTGGTGGGCCTCTACGACCGGGGAGCTGTTTTTT. This encodes CASSPWWASTTGELFF.

The chain employs TRBV18 and TRBJ2-6, with 12 bases lining up with TRBD1. V dropped 1 base and J dropped 0; count of bases not matched to a gene: 13. Looked up from germline, CDR1 is KGHSH and CDR2 is LQKENI. The CDR3 has 22 amino acids. This CDR3 reads CASSPRGTGGSVGRSGANVLTF. CDR3 nucleotides: TGTGCCAGCTCACCACGGGGGACAGGGGGCTCTGTGGGGCGCTCTGGGGCCAACGTCCTGACTTTC.

This sequence joins TRBV9 and TRBJ1-1; weak D call: TRBD1 (5 bases). V lost 1 base, J lost 3 bases, and 7 bases lay in between. Germline V gives CDR1 SGDLS, CDR2 YYNGEE. The CDR3 contains 13 residues. The CDR3 here is CASSVQGDTEAFF. DNA for the CDR3: TGTGCCAGCAGCGTACAGGGCGACACTGAAGCTTTCTTT.

The chain has TRBV5-8 and TRBJ1-1, with D unclear. V gave up 0 bases and J gave up 5 bases, with 14 bases separating them. The germline V gene encodes CDR1 SGHTS and CDR2 YDEGEE. This CDR3 spans 15 amino acids. This CDR3 is CASSLVVGSGTEAFF. The CDR3 DNA reads TGTGCCAGCAGCTTGGTTGTTGGGTCGGGTACTGAAGCTTTCTTT.

This rearrangement joins TRBV30 to TRBJ2-7; TRBD2 aligns across 7 bases. The V gene end was trimmed by 0 bases and the J gene end by 3 bases; junction bases not matched to a gene: 5. This CDR3 is 14 amino acids long. CDR1 is GTSNPN, CDR2 SVGIG, per germline (reference sequence). CDR3 sequence reads: CAWSVKRGLYEQYF. CDR3 sequence (DNA): TGTGCCTGGAGTGTTAAGCGGGGACTCTACGAGCAGTACTTC. Full variable domain (missing parts from reference TRBV30 and TRBJ2-7): SQTIHQWPATLVQPVGSPLSLECTVEGTSNPNLYWYRQAAGRGLQLLFYSVGIGQISSEVPQNLSASRPQDRQFILSSKKLLLSDSGFYLCAWSVKRGLYEQYFGPGTRLTVT.

The chain has TRBV5-3 and TRBJ1-1, with a possible D match to TRBD1 (5 bases). TRBV5-3 is identified as an open reading frame with a role that is uncertain. V lost 0 bases to trimming and J lost 7 bases, with 10 bases between them. This CDR3 region has 13 residues. The CDR3 sequence: CARSLGATVEAFF. CDR3 coding DNA: TGTGCCAGAAGCTTGGGGGCGACAGTTGAAGCTTTCTTT.

This clone came up once. The V gene is TRBV6-4, the J gene TRBJ2-3; tentative D call: TRBD2 (6 bases). Germline-derived CDR1 and CDR2 are MRHNA and SNTAGT. The V end was cut by 5 bases, the J end by 7 bases, with 22 bases between. The CDR3 runs to 16 residues. As DNA, the CDR3 is TGTGCCAGCAGTCAGGTCTGGCGGGACCCCATGTATACGCAGTATTTT. It encodes CASSQVWRDPMYTQYF.

This chain links TRBV21-1 with TRBJ2-7; whether TRBD2, the table's D call, matches the DNA was not checked. TRBV21-1 is reported as a pseudogene. The CDR3 has 9 amino acids. CDR3 bases: TGTGCCAGCAGCAAAGTGCCGGACTTC. Translated: CASSKVPDF.

This clone was counted many times. The V and J genes are TRBV19 and TRBJ1-5; D remains unclear. Germline CDR1 is LNHDA and CDR2 is SQIVND (reference sequence). The length of the CDR3 is 15 residues. V was pared by 5 bases and J by 6 bases, with 17 bases between. CDR3 sequence reads: CASSFPDSSGQPQHF. The CDR3 region has the DNA TGTGCCAGTAGTTTCCCTGACTCATCGGGTCAGCCCCAGCATTTT.

The chain is built from TRBV5-6 and TRBJ2-7; D unclear. Germline V gene data show CDR1 as SGHDT and CDR2 as YYEEEE. Trimming took off 2 bases at V and 1 base at J, with 7 bases between the two ends. The CDR3 runs 13 residues. The CDR3 sequence: CASSFRNSYEQYF. Here the CDR3 DNA reads TGTGCCAGCAGCTTCAGGAATTCCTACGAGCAGTACTTC.